Below, 30 T cell receptor beta chains from the same sample are listed, as sequenced in a study of blood T cell repertoires in COVID-19. This table comes from immunoSEQ multiplex PCR, and its TCRdb copy is limited to in-frame clones, with some not included. The repertoire holds about 250,000 clones, with 70% to 75% as singletons. The sequencing sample was made of peripheral blood. The receptors stem from a woman of 80 years or more with acute or convalescent COVID-19.

This clone was detected only once. The chain links TRBV27 to TRBJ1-6; D is perhaps TRBD1 (6 bases). CDR3 length: 15 residues. CDR1 MNHEY and CDR2 SMNVEV come from the germline V gene (reference sequence). The V end lost 2 bases, the J end lost 7 bases, and 12 bases lay between the germline ends. The CDR3 DNA sequence: TGTGCCAGCAGTTTAAAGGGCAGGGGAAATTCACCCCTCCACTTT. Translation: CASSLKGRGNSPLHF.

This chain joins TRBV6-6 and TRBJ1-3; D unclear. Trimming took 2 bases from V and 0 from J, leaving 8 bases between them. The germline V gene encodes CDR1 MNHNY and CDR2 SVGAGI (reference sequence). The CDR3 contains 15 residues. CDR3 nucleotides: TGTGCCAGCAGTTACCCAGGCCCCTCTGGAAACACCATATATTTT. Translated, it gives CASSYPGPSGNTIYF.

The chain joins TRBV4-3 to TRBJ1-2; D perhaps matches TRBD1 (6 bases). Germline V CDR1 and CDR2: LGHNA, YSLEER. Trimming removed 0 bases at V and 5 bases at J, with 13 bases between. This CDR3 contains 15 residues. The CDR3 here is CASSQDLTGFYGYTF. In DNA, the CDR3 is TGCGCCAGCAGCCAAGACTTGACAGGATTTTATGGCTACACCTTC.

This chain connects TRBV27 to TRBJ2-1, with 9 bases lining up with TRBD2. Germline V CDR1 and CDR2: MNHEY, SMNVEV (reference sequence). The trim removed 3 bases at V and 5 bases at J, leaving 2 bases unmatched. This CDR3 has 14 amino acids. DNA of the CDR3: TGTGCCAGCAGTTTTAGCGGGGGAAACAATGAGCAGTTCTTC. This encodes CASSFSGGNNEQFF.

The rearrangement links TRBV18 to TRBJ2-1; 8 positions agree with TRBD2. V lost 3 bases, J lost 4 bases, and 5 bases stayed unmatched. CDR1 and CDR2 from the germline V gene are KGHSH and LQKENI. The CDR3 runs 15 residues. The CDR3 reads CASSPGLAGYNEQFF. CDR3 DNA sequence: TGTGCCAGCTCACCCGGACTAGCTGGATACAATGAGCAGTTCTTC.

The chain employs TRBV18 and TRBJ2-7; unclear D gene. V was pared by 3 bases and J by 0 bases, with 9 bases between. The CDR3 is made up of 14 amino acids. Germline assignment: CDR1 KGHSH and CDR2 LQKENI. Written as DNA, the CDR3 is TGTGCCAGCTCACCGACGAGGAGCTCCTACGAGCAGTACTTC. This gives the protein CASSPTRSSYEQYF.

The chain couples TRBV19 to TRBJ1-6; D is undetermined. The germline V gene encodes CDR1 LNHDA and CDR2 SQIVND (reference sequence). Trimming removed 4 bases at V and 9 bases at J, with 13 bases between. This CDR3 spans 14 amino acids. The CDR3 DNA follows: TGTGCCAGTAGTACCGGACCCACTAGTTCACCCCTCCACTTT. This sequence encodes CASSTGPTSSPLHF.

The rearrangement links TRBV7-2 to TRBJ2-3; 8 nucleotides match TRBD1. Trimming at V came to 1 base and at J to 4 bases, leaving 10 bases not matched to a gene. Germline V CDR1 and CDR2: SGHTA, FQGNSA. The CDR3 has 17 amino acids. The CDR3 DNA reads as TGTGCCAGCAGCTTAGGGTCGGGCAGGGGGCGAGCAGATACGCAGTATTTT. Translation gives CASSLGSGRGRADTQYF.

The gene calls are TRBV4-3 and TRBJ2-3; D unresolved. Germline-derived CDR1 and CDR2 are LGHNA and YSLEER. Trimming cost V 4 bases and J 1 base, with 9 bases left between them. This CDR3 is built from 14 residues. The CDR3 region has the DNA TGCGCCAGCAGCCCTACTCACCGCACAGATACGCAGTATTTT. Translated, it gives CASSPTHRTDTQYF.

The V call is TRBV19, the J call TRBJ1-3; tentative D call: TRBD1 (6 bases). This CDR3 is 14 amino acids long. V lost 5 bases and J lost 3, with 11 bases in between. Germline CDR1 reads LNHDA; CDR2 reads SQIVND (reference sequence). CDR3 sequence reads: CASSSRDIGNTIYF. The CDR3 DNA reads as TGTGCCAGTAGTTCAAGGGACATTGGAAACACCATATATTTT.

The chain is built from TRBV10-3 and TRBJ2-7, with D unresolved. V lost 8 bases to trimming and J lost 4 bases, with 9 bases between them. CDR3 length: 11 amino acids. In germline, CDR1 is ENHRY, CDR2 SYGVKD. CDR3 DNA sequence: TGTGCCATCGGGCTGCGATACGAGCAGTACTTC. Translation: CAIGLRYEQYF.

The genes are TRBV19 and TRBJ1-1; D is uncertain. The CDR3 contains 16 residues. Trimming took off 3 bases at V and 2 bases at J, with 16 bases between the two ends. From germline, CDR1 is LNHDA and CDR2 SQIVND (reference sequence). CDR3 residues: CASSIPAPTGNTEAFF. CDR3 DNA sequence: TGTGCCAGTAGTATTCCTGCTCCGACGGGAAACACTGAAGCTTTCTTT.

This clone came up a few times. V usage is TRBV2 and J usage is TRBJ2-1; 13 positions agree with TRBD2. CDR3 size: 16 residues. CDR1 and CDR2 (germline): SNHLY, FYNNEI. After removal of 6 bases from V and 9 bases from J, the junction contained 11 bases not matched to a gene. The CDR3 sequence is CASRIWTSGSPPEQFF. In nucleotides, the CDR3 is TGTGCCAGCAGGATATGGACTAGCGGGAGCCCCCCTGAGCAGTTCTTC. Full variable domain (remainder filled in from reference TRBV2 and TRBJ2-1): EPEVTQTPSHQVTQMGQEVILRCVPISNHLYFYWYRQILGQKVEFLVSFYNNEISEKSEIFDDQFSVERPDGSNFTLKIRSTKLEDSAMYFCASRIWTSGSPPEQFFGPGTRLTVL.

The rearrangement links TRBV2 to TRBJ2-7; D not certain. The CDR3 spans 12 residues. CDR1 and CDR2 (germline): SNHLY, FYNNEI. Trimming shortened V by 6 bases and J by 5 bases, and 11 bases separated the two germline ends. CDR3 protein: CASRGYSHEQYF. Written as DNA, the CDR3 is TGTGCCAGCAGAGGATATAGCCACGAGCAGTACTTC.

The chain uses TRBV6-1 and TRBJ1-5; D unclear. The germline V gene has CDR1 MNHNS and CDR2 SASEGT. The ends were cut back, 5 bases at V and 6 bases at J, with 8 bases in the middle. The CDR3 runs to 12 residues. The CDR3 bases are TGTGCCAGCAGTCCCACGGGTCAGCCCCAGCATTTT. As protein: CASSPTGQPQHF.

The table lists this clone with many counts. This chain uses TRBV5-1 with TRBJ2-1; D is uncertain. The length of the CDR3 is 12 residues. V lost 4 bases and J 7 bases, leaving 9 bases between the germline ends. Germline CDR1 is SGHRS and CDR2 is YFSETQ. The CDR3 here is CASSHLQNEQFF. The CDR3 DNA reads TGCGCCAGCAGCCACTTACAGAATGAGCAGTTCTTC.

The J gene is TRBJ1-3, the V gene TRBV6-6, with a possible D match to TRBD1 (5 bases). The CDR3 runs 15 residues. Trimming took off 7 bases at V and 2 bases at J, with 15 bases between the two ends. The germline CDR1 and CDR2 sequences are MNHNY and SVGAGI (reference sequence). CDR3 in amino acids: CASTPPGGAGNTIYF. DNA for the CDR3: TGTGCCAGCACCCCGCCGGGGGGGGCTGGAAACACCATATATTTT.

This chain joins TRBV5-1 and TRBJ1-1, with 8 bases fitting TRBD1. Germline V gene data show CDR1 as SGHRS and CDR2 as YFSETQ. Germline trimming cut 3 bases from V and 4 bases from J; bases unmatched to any gene: 8. The CDR3 extends over 15 amino acids. CDR3 residues: CASSSQGVQGTEAFF. CDR3 sequence (DNA): TGCGCCAGCAGCTCACAGGGGGTCCAGGGCACTGAAGCTTTCTTT.

This chain uses TRBV29-1 with TRBJ2-1; a possible D gene is TRBD2 (5 bases). CDR1 and CDR2 (germline): SQVTM, ANQGSEA. The ends were cut back, 0 bases at V and 3 bases at J, with 6 bases in the middle. There are 13 residues in the CDR3. The CDR3 sequence is CSVEELVYNEQFF. The CDR3 region has the DNA TGCAGCGTTGAAGAACTAGTCTACAATGAGCAGTTCTTC.

This chain uses TRBV28 with TRBJ2-7, with a possible D match to TRBD2 (6 bases). Trimming stripped 5 bases from V and 1 base from J, with 15 bases between. Germline V gives CDR1 MDHEN, CDR2 SYDVKM. The CDR3 loop spans 15 amino acids. CDR3 residues: CASSRGSIPSYEQYF. The CDR3 nucleotides read TGTGCCAGCAGTCGGGGGTCCATCCCTTCCTACGAGCAGTACTTC.

The gene calls are TRBV6-4 and TRBJ1-6, with 9 bases fitting TRBD1. The CDR3 has 15 amino acids. After removal of 4 bases from V and 7 bases from J, the junction contained 5 bases not matched to a gene. Per germline, CDR1 MRHNA and CDR2 SNTAGT. In DNA form, the CDR3 reads TGTGCCAGCAGTGTACGACAGGGGGAGAATTCACCCCTCCACTTT. Residues: CASSVRQGENSPLHF.

This chain links TRBV24-1 with TRBJ2-3; possible D gene TRBD1, 6 bases. Germline CDR1 KGHDR, CDR2 SFDVKD. CDR3 length: 16 residues. Trimming removed 2 bases at V and 6 bases at J, with 17 bases between. The CDR3 DNA is TGTGCCACCAGTGATTCACGACAGGCAGGGGTGGATACGCAGTATTTT. This translates into CATSDSRQAGVDTQYF.

V and J are TRBV6-5 and TRBJ2-7; 7 bases line up with TRBD1. CDR1 is MNHEY, CDR2 SVGAGI, per germline. CDR3 size: 15 residues. V lost 3 bases and J lost 1; bases outside the gene matches: 6. The CDR3 DNA is TGTGCCAGCAGTTATCGGGCGGACAGGTCCTACGAGCAGTACTTC. As protein: CASSYRADRSYEQYF.

The chain links TRBV9 to TRBJ2-3; the D gene is possibly TRBD2 (6 bases). This CDR3 has 16 residues. CDR1 is SGDLS and CDR2 is YYNGEE in the germline V gene. The germline V and J ends were trimmed by 0 bases and 11 bases, with 22 bases remaining between them. The CDR3 DNA follows: TGTGCCAGCAGCGTAGATGCGGGGAGGCCCCGGGTAGGGCAGTATTTT. Protein product: CASSVDAGRPRVGQYF.

The chain links TRBV6-6 to TRBJ1-6; D unresolved. This CDR3 is 13 amino acids long. Germline V CDR1 and CDR2: MNHNY, SVGAGI (reference sequence). V was pared by 6 bases and J by 10 bases, with 13 bases between. The CDR3 protein is CASSKPPNSPLHF. CDR3 DNA sequence: TGTGCCAGCAGCAAGCCCCCTAACTCACCCCTCCACTTT.

V gene TRBV10-3 combines with J gene TRBJ2-7; the D gene is possibly TRBD2 (5 bases). Per germline, CDR1 ENHRY and CDR2 SYGVKD. The CDR3 covers 14 residues. The germline V and J ends were trimmed by 1 base and 5 bases, with 12 bases remaining between them. The CDR3 DNA reads TGTGCCATCAGTGAGTTGGGAGTAGCCCACGAGCAGTACTTC. This translates into CAISELGVAHEQYF.

In this sample, this clone turned up a few times. The chain employs TRBV29-1 and TRBJ2-3, with TRBD1 matching over 7 bases. The CDR3 extends over 17 amino acids. Trimming removed 4 bases from V and 2 bases from J; junction bases left unmatched: 15. Germline CDR1 is SQVTM and CDR2 is ANQGSEA. The CDR3 DNA reads as TGCAGCGTTGGGGGGACAGCAAGAAGACCAGCCACAGATACGCAGTATTTT. Protein: CSVGGTARRPATDTQYF.

This sequence joins TRBV3-1 (or the pseudogene TRBV3-2) and TRBJ1-1; D unresolved. CDR1 is LGHDT, CDR2 YNNKEL, per germline (reference sequence). The germline V and J ends were trimmed by 2 bases and 7 bases, with 14 bases remaining between them. CDR3 length equals 14 residues. The CDR3: CASSQRGREREAFF. DNA of the CDR3: TGTGCCAGCAGCCAAAGAGGTAGGGAGCGTGAAGCTTTCTTT.

The chain joins TRBV27 to TRBJ1-2, with D perhaps TRBD1 (5 bases). V was cut by 3 bases and J by 2 bases, with 19 bases left in between. Germline assignment: CDR1 MNHEY and CDR2 SMNVEV (reference sequence). The CDR3 extends over 17 amino acids. The CDR3 sequence is CASSFLEAGRGNYGYTF. The CDR3, as DNA: TGTGCCAGCAGTTTTCTCGAGGCGGGGAGGGGAAACTATGGCTACACCTTC.

The J gene is TRBJ2-2, the V gene TRBV27; D remains unclear. V was trimmed by 3 bases and J by 4 bases, leaving 3 bases between them. The CDR3 runs 12 residues. CDR1 and CDR2 from the germline V gene are MNHEY and SMNVEV (reference sequence). CDR3 sequence (DNA): TGTGCCAGCAGTTTTCTCACCGGGGAGCTGTTTTTT. Translation gives CASSFLTGELFF.